This TCR beta chain was identified during a study of OX40 agonist ivuxolimab in advanced cancers. On the study more broadly: Subjects had a mean age of around 60 years, with a range of about 23 to 79; about 83% were male.

The V gene lost 5 bases and the J gene lost 0 bases, with 14 bases spanning the gap. This CDR3 region has 16 residues. Germline lookup yields CDR1 SGHTA and CDR2 FQGNSA. TCRdb's copy holds only in-frame clones and misses some; the assay was immunoSEQ multiplex PCR. The sample carries around 100,000 clones, approximately 90% recorded once. This clone was seen only once. This receptor was identified in an adult with an advanced solid tumor such as melanoma, head and neck, liver or kidney cancer. V and J are TRBV7-2 and TRBJ2-1; D is perhaps TRBD2 (5 bases). The sequences come from CD4+ or CD8+ T cells sorted from blood, collected in a trial of the OX40 agonist ivuxolimab. CDR3 DNA: TGTGCCAGCAGCGCCAGTAGCGTAAGCTCCTACAATGAGCAGTTCTTC. Residues: CASSASSVSSYNEQFF.